The 23 T cell receptor beta chains given below trace back to one sample, sequenced in a study of cytomegalovirus exposure and HLA in healthy donors. The study ran its PCR with 60 Vbeta and 13 Jbeta primers. Produced via immunoSEQ multiplex PCR; TCRdb's table is partial and in-frame only. This sample has about 170,000 clones, with roughly 70% found just once. Sequenced material: PBMCs. These receptors all stem from a man aged 35 to 55 in good health and CMV-seropositive.

The chain joins TRBV7-3 to TRBJ2-3; D uncertain. Germline V gene sequence: CDR1 SGHTA, CDR2 FQGTGA. This CDR3 is built from 15 residues. With 1 base removed from V and 1 base from J, the gap between germline ends came to 9 bases. In nucleotides, the CDR3 is TGTGCCAGCAGCTTAAGAGCCTCGGGCACAGATACGCAGTATTTT. This encodes CASSLRASGTDTQYF.

The chain uses TRBV19 and TRBJ1-5; 12 bases line up with TRBD1. The CDR3 sequence is 15 residues long. The J segment lost 5 bases and the V segment lost 5 bases, leaving 4 bases of the junction unmatched. Germline loops: CDR1 LNHDA, CDR2 SQIVND (reference sequence). The CDR3 here is CASSPGTGGDQPQHF. As DNA, the CDR3 is TGTGCCAGTAGTCCCGGGACAGGGGGCGATCAGCCCCAGCATTTT. Supplemented by reference TRBV19 and TRBJ1-5, the full variable domain reads DGGITQSPKYLFRKEGQNVTLSCEQNLNHDAMYWYRQDPGQGLRLIYYSQIVNDFQKGDIAEGYSVSREKKESFPLTVTSAQKNPTAFYLCASSPGTGGDQPQHFGDGTRLSIL.

The chain uses TRBV11-1 and TRBJ2-1; the match to TRBD2 covers 8 bases. The CDR3 is made up of 13 amino acids. Germline loops: CDR1 SGHAT, CDR2 FQDESV (reference sequence). The trim removed 7 bases at V and 10 bases at J, leaving 9 bases unmatched. CDR3 sequence reads: CASTFTRGGEQFF. The CDR3 DNA follows: TGTGCCAGCACATTCACCCGCGGGGGGGAGCAGTTCTTC. Complete variable domain (other parts from reference TRBV11-1 and TRBJ2-1): EAEVAQSPRYKITEKSQAVAFWCDPISGHATLYWYRQILGQGPELLVQFQDESVVDDSQLPKDRFSAERLKGVDSTLKIQPAELGDSAMYLCASTFTRGGEQFFGPGTRLTVL.

The genes are TRBV15 and TRBJ2-7; 9 positions agree with TRBD1. This CDR3 has 17 residues. The germline gives CDR1 LNHNV, CDR2 YYDKDF (reference sequence). V was pared by 3 bases and J by 0 bases, with 9 bases of the junction left unmatched. The CDR3 DNA is TGTGCCACCAGCAGGGGGACGGACAGGGGCCACTCCTACGAGCAGTACTTC. It encodes CATSRGTDRGHSYEQYF.

The chain is built from TRBV18 and TRBJ2-3; tentative D call: TRBD2 (7 bases). The CDR3 sequence is 17 residues long. The ends were cut back, 3 bases at V and 0 bases at J, with 16 bases in the middle. Germline V gene lookup returns CDR1 KGHSH and CDR2 LQKENI. CDR3 amino acids: CASSPGGRGHSTDTQYF. The CDR3, as DNA: TGTGCCAGCTCACCTGGAGGGCGGGGGCACAGCACAGATACGCAGTATTTT.

The CDR3 nucleotides read TGTGCCAGCAGCTTAGGGTCCGCAGGAGGCGGCAATCAGCCCCAGCATTTT. This encodes CASSLGSAGGGNQPQHF. The chain uses TRBV7-8 and TRBJ1-5; no firm D call. Germline CDR1 is SGHVS and CDR2 is FQNEAQ. CDR3 length equals 17 residues. The ends were cut back, 1 base at V and 2 bases at J, with 15 bases in the middle.

The chain combines TRBV19 with TRBJ2-3; the match to TRBD1 covers 10 bases. CDR3 size: 17 residues. Unmatched junction bases numbered 9, after V lost 5 bases and J lost 1 base. The germline CDR1 and CDR2 sequences are LNHDA and SQIVND (reference sequence). The CDR3 bases are TGTGCCAGTAGTCCCCGACAGGGGGCTGGAGGCACAGATACGCAGTATTTT. Translation: CASSPRQGAGGTDTQYF.

V gene TRBV4-1 combines with J gene TRBJ1-2, with TRBD1 matching 10 bases. Germline V lookup: CDR1 MGHRA, CDR2 YSYEKL. The CDR3 length is 15 residues. The trim removed 4 bases at V and 7 bases at J, leaving 9 bases unmatched. The CDR3: CASSRDTGTGAGYTF. DNA for the CDR3: TGCGCCAGCAGCCGTGATACCGGGACAGGGGCTGGCTACACCTTC.

This chain links TRBV5-8 with TRBJ1-6; tentatively, D is TRBD1 (5 bases). This CDR3 comprises 16 residues. The V gene lost 4 bases and the J gene lost 3 bases, with 14 bases spanning the gap. Germline CDR1 SGHTS, CDR2 YDEGEE. The CDR3 DNA follows: TGTGCCAGCAGCCTGGGGCAGGGAAACTATAATTCACCCCTCCACTTT. Translated, it gives CASSLGQGNYNSPLHF.

This clone appeared a few times. The chain has TRBV29-1 and TRBJ2-7; 9 bases align to TRBD1. After removal of 6 bases from V and 3 bases from J, the junction contained 3 bases not matched to a gene. The germline gives CDR1 SQVTM, CDR2 ANQGSEA. This CDR3 contains 12 residues. CDR3 nucleotides: TGCAGCGTGGAGACAGGGGGCTACGAGCAGTACTTC. Translation gives CSVETGGYEQYF.

This clone was detected only a few times. The chain combines TRBV25-1 with TRBJ2-7, with D possibly TRBD2 on 5 matching bases. The CDR3 is made up of 14 amino acids. Trimming took off 2 bases at V and 2 bases at J, with 10 bases between the two ends. CDR1 is MGHDK and CDR2 is SYGVNS in the germline V gene. In DNA, the CDR3 is TGTGCCAGCAGTGAAGTAGAGGGCCCCTACGAGCAGTACTTC. Protein: CASSEVEGPYEQYF.

The CDR3, as DNA: TGCGCCAGCAGCACAACAGCGGGGGGGTGGACAGATACGCAGTATTTT. Protein: CASSTTAGGWTDTQYF. This chain joins TRBV5-1 and TRBJ2-3; 10 nucleotides match TRBD2. CDR3 length: 16 amino acids. Germline V CDR1 and CDR2: SGHRS, YFSETQ. V lost 4 bases and J lost 3; bases outside the gene matches: 8.

The V and J genes are TRBV6-4 and TRBJ1-2; D is unclear. The germline gives CDR1 MRHNA, CDR2 SNTAGT. V lost 4 bases to trimming and J lost 1 base, with 19 bases between them. The CDR3 runs 17 residues. The CDR3 DNA sequence: TGTGCCAGCAGTGTAAGGTTGAGGATTAACCTTAACTATGGCTACACCTTC. Protein sequence: CASSVRLRINLNYGYTF.

The genes are TRBV6-5 and TRBJ1-2; 7 bases agree with TRBD1. Trimming took 6 bases from V and 2 from J; bases not matched to a gene: 9. Germline V lookup: CDR1 MNHEY, CDR2 SVGAGI. This CDR3 has 15 amino acids. The CDR3 DNA follows: TGTGCCAGCAGAGAACAGGGGAACGCCAACTATGGCTACACCTTC. It yields the protein CASREQGNANYGYTF.

As regards this clone: The junction does not match germline at one end; this may be a read error. The chain combines TRBV7-7 with TRBJ2-2; D possibly corresponds to TRBD1 (5 bases). The CDR3 is made up of 15 amino acids. Germline CDR1 reads SSHAT; CDR2 reads FNYEAQ (reference sequence). The CDR3 DNA sequence: TGTGCTAGCAGCCAGACAGCAACTCACACCGGGGAGCTGTTTTTT. It specifies CASSQTATHTGELFF.

V and J are TRBV7-9 and TRBJ2-6, with D possibly being TRBD1 (5 bases). The V end was cut by 1 base, the J end by 4 bases, with 11 bases between. Germline lookup yields CDR1 SEHNR and CDR2 FQNEAQ (reference sequence). The CDR3 consists of 16 residues. CDR3 sequence (DNA): TGTGCCAGCAGCTTAGACCAGGGCGCCGGGGCCAACGTCCTGACTTTC. Its translation: CASSLDQGAGANVLTF.

This chain connects TRBV19 to TRBJ1-1; tentatively, D is TRBD1 (6 bases). CDR3 length equals 14 residues. V was shortened by 3 bases and J by 6 bases, with 14 bases between the two germline ends. Germline CDR1 is LNHDA and CDR2 is SQIVND (reference sequence). In DNA form, the CDR3 reads TGTGCCAGTAGTATCCCGACAGGCCGACCTGAAGCTTTCTTT. This gives the protein CASSIPTGRPEAFF.

This clone was seen just once. This CDR3 is CASYRGGGTEAFF. CDR3 bases: TGTGCCAGTTACAGGGGCGGAGGCACTGAAGCTTTCTTT. The J gene is TRBJ1-1, the V gene TRBV19, with 7 bases that match TRBD1. The CDR3 extends over 13 amino acids. The germline CDR1 and CDR2 sequences are LNHDA and SQIVND (reference sequence). V lost 8 bases, J lost 4 bases, and 7 bases stayed unmatched.

About this clone: No conserved phenylalanine or tryptophan is present at the end of the CDR3, so a read error is the likely explanation. The gene calls are TRBV25-1 and TRBJ1-5; D not certain. V shed 2 bases and J shed 3 bases, with 14 bases lying between them. This CDR3 has 16 residues. CDR1 is MGHDK, CDR2 SYGVNS, per germline. DNA for the CDR3: TGTGCCAGCAGTGAAGAGGTCAGAGGTAACAATCAGCCCCAGCATCTT. Encoded protein: CASSEEVRGNNQPQHL.

The chain joins TRBV5-1 to TRBJ1-6, with a tentative D call TRBD1 (5 bases). V lost 4 bases to trimming and J lost 6 bases, with 17 bases between them. Germline V lookup: CDR1 SGHRS, CDR2 YFSETQ. The CDR3 runs 16 residues. The CDR3 region is CASSPTPGQGNSPLHF. The CDR3 DNA is TGCGCCAGCAGCCCAACCCCCGGGCAGGGTAATTCACCCCTCCACTTT.

The chain uses TRBV7-2 and TRBJ1-6, with D possibly matching TRBD1 (5 bases). The germline V gene encodes CDR1 SGHTA and CDR2 FQGNSA. V lost 0 bases and J lost 7, with 13 bases in between. The CDR3 spans 16 residues. The CDR3 sequence is CASSLALWRTNSPLHF. The CDR3 DNA follows: TGTGCCAGCAGCTTAGCTCTCTGGCGGACAAATTCACCCCTCCACTTT.

This chain joins TRBV4-3 and TRBJ2-2; 10 nucleotides match TRBD2. Per germline, CDR1 LGHNA and CDR2 YSLEER. The junction had 7 bases not matched to a gene; V was cut back by 0 bases and J by 3 bases. The CDR3 consists of 18 residues. The CDR3 nucleotides read TGCGCCAGCAGCCAAGAGGGCGGACTAGCGGTTTACACCGGGGAGCTGTTTTTT. It yields the protein CASSQEGGLAVYTGELFF.

V is TRBV7-2 and J is TRBJ1-5; D possibly corresponds to TRBD1 (6 bases). Germline V CDR1 and CDR2: SGHTA, FQGNSA. The V and J ends lost 1 base and 3 bases respectively, with 10 bases between them. CDR3 length: 15 amino acids. The CDR3 DNA is TGTGCCAGCAGCTTAGGGGGGCGGACCAATCAGCCCCAGCATTTT. This translates into CASSLGGRTNQPQHF.